The 20 T cell receptor beta chains reported below all come from one sample, sequenced in a study of T cell responses to AZD1222 COVID-19 vaccine. The data were produced by immunoSEQ multiplex PCR, yet TCRdb's version contains in-frame clones alone and is incomplete. Of nearly 110,000 clones in the sample, roughly 90% are singletons; the top ten hold 3.5% to 4.5%. Sequences were derived from peripheral blood, sampled on day 0 of AZD1222 vaccination. The receptors were gathered from an adult in good health.

The V gene is TRBV11-2, the J gene TRBJ2-2; 7 bases align to TRBD1. CDR3 length: 16 amino acids. Germline CDR1 SGHAT, CDR2 FQNNGV. J was trimmed by 4 bases and V by 5 bases; bases with no gene match: 10. The CDR3 region is CASSTIRQGVTGELFF. For the CDR3, the DNA is TGTGCCAGCAGCACCATTAGACAGGGCGTCACCGGGGAGCTGTTTTTT. The full variable domain, in which reference TRBV11-2 and TRBJ2-2 provide the parts outside the CDR3, is EAGVAQSPRYKIIEKRQSVAFWCNPISGHATLYWYQQILGQGPKLLIQFQNNGVVDDSQLPKDRFSAERLKGVDSTLKIQPAKLEDSAVYLCASSTIRQGVTGELFFGEGSRLTVL.

The V gene is TRBV10-3, the J gene TRBJ1-2; D is possibly TRBD1 (6 bases). The ends were cut back, 8 bases at V and 0 bases at J, with 19 bases in the middle. This CDR3 has 16 residues. From germline, CDR1 is ENHRY and CDR2 SYGVKD. The DNA for the CDR3 is TGTGCCATCCTTGAAGCTTGGGGGGCTACTAACTATGGCTACACCTTC. Encoded protein: CAILEAWGATNYGYTF.

In its sample, this clone was seen once. The genes are TRBV2 and TRBJ2-2; D possibly uses TRBD1 or TRBD2 (5 bases each). The CDR3 covers 11 residues. Germline CDR1 is SNHLY and CDR2 is FYNNEI. V was cut by 6 bases and J by 7 bases, with 6 bases left in between. The CDR3 nucleotides read TGTGCCAGCAGGGGGGACGGGGAGCTGTTTTTT. Its translation: CASRGDGELFF. Filled out from reference TRBV2 and TRBJ2-2, the complete variable domain reads EPEVTQTPSHQVTQMGQEVILRCVPISNHLYFYWYRQILGQKVEFLVSFYNNEISEKSEIFDDQFSVERPDGSNFTLKIRSTKLEDSAMYFCASRGDGELFFGEGSRLTVL.

This clone was recorded only once. CDR3: CASSPRGGGGNQPQHF. In DNA, the CDR3 is TGCGCCAGCAGCCCTAGAGGGGGAGGAGGCAATCAGCCCCAGCATTTT. The chain recombines TRBV5-1 with TRBJ1-5; D might be TRBD1 (6 bases). Trimming stripped 4 bases from V and 2 bases from J, with 16 bases between. The V gene's germline CDR1 is SGHRS and CDR2 YFSETQ. The CDR3 totals 16 residues.

The rearrangement joins TRBV2 to TRBJ2-1; 13 nucleotides align to TRBD2. The CDR3 length is 16 residues. Germline assignment: CDR1 SNHLY and CDR2 FYNNEI. Germline trimming cut 9 bases from V and 1 base from J; bases unmatched to any gene: 6. CDR3 residues: CARGLAGQGSYNEQFF. The CDR3 DNA reads TGTGCCAGGGGACTAGCGGGGCAGGGTTCCTACAATGAGCAGTTCTTC.

This chain connects TRBV9 to TRBJ2-7; no definite D call. Germline CDR1 SGDLS, CDR2 YYNGEE. CDR3 length: 14 residues. Trimming pared 1 base from V and 2 bases from J, leaving 10 bases between. The CDR3 protein is CASSVSGYTYEQYF. The CDR3 nucleotides are TGTGCCAGCAGCGTAAGTGGTTACACCTACGAGCAGTACTTC.

The V call is TRBV28, the J call TRBJ2-5; TRBD2 agrees at 7 bases. Germline lookup yields CDR1 MDHEN and CDR2 SYDVKM. The CDR3 extends over 16 amino acids. V gave up 3 bases and J gave up 4 bases; unmatched junction bases: 11. This chain's CDR3 is CASSFNTWTGGETQYF. DNA of the CDR3: TGTGCCAGCAGTTTCAACACTTGGACGGGAGGAGAGACCCAGTACTTC. The full variable domain, in which reference TRBV28 and TRBJ2-5 provide the parts outside the CDR3, is DVKVTQSSRYLVKRTGEKVFLECVQDMDHENMFWYRQDPGLGLRLIYFSYDVKMKEKGDIPEGYSVSREKKERFSLILESASTNQTSMYLCASSFNTWTGGETQYFGPGTRLLVL.

The chain recombines TRBV18 with TRBJ2-5; D gene uncertain. The length of the CDR3 is 13 residues. V was cut by 5 bases and J by 3 bases, with 10 bases left in between. Germline V gene lookup returns CDR1 KGHSH and CDR2 LQKENI. The CDR3 sequence is CASSAGHKETQYF. For the CDR3, the DNA is TGTGCCAGCTCAGCTGGGCACAAAGAGACCCAGTACTTC. Combining the CDR3 with reference TRBV18 and TRBJ2-5 gives the whole variable domain NAGVMQNPRHLVRRRGQEARLRCSPMKGHSHVYWYRQLPEEGLKFMVYLQKENIIDESGMPKERFSAEFPKEGPSILRIQQVVRGDSAAYFCASSAGHKETQYFGPGTRLLVL.

The chain uses TRBV25-1 and TRBJ2-2; 8 bases line up with TRBD1. The CDR3 spans 15 residues. V gave up 5 bases and J gave up 1 base; unmatched junction bases: 3. From germline, CDR1 is MGHDK and CDR2 SYGVNS. This CDR3 is CASSTDRVNTGELFF. The CDR3 coding sequence is TGTGCCAGCAGTACGGACAGGGTGAACACCGGGGAGCTGTTTTTT.

This chain links TRBV30 with TRBJ1-5, with D unresolved. The CDR3 sequence is 14 residues long. The ends were cut back, 0 bases at V and 0 bases at J, with 6 bases in the middle. CDR1 and CDR2 from the germline V gene are GTSNPN and SVGIG (reference sequence). In DNA form, the CDR3 reads TGTGCCTGGAGTGTAGGCAATAGCAATCAGCCCCAGCATTTT. It is translated as CAWSVGNSNQPQHF.

The rearrangement uses TRBV5-1 and TRBJ2-7; 7 nucleotides agree with TRBD1. Per germline, CDR1 SGHRS and CDR2 YFSETQ. The V and J ends lost 7 bases and 4 bases, in that order; junction bases with no gene match: 8. This CDR3 spans 13 amino acids. CDR3 protein: CASAGGSFYEQYF. The CDR3 DNA sequence: TGCGCCAGCGCAGGGGGATCATTTTACGAGCAGTACTTC. The full variable domain, in which reference TRBV5-1 and TRBJ2-7 provide the parts outside the CDR3, is KAGVTQTPRYLIKTRGQQVTLSCSPISGHRSVSWYQQTPGQGLQFLFEYFSETQRNKGNFPGRFSGRQFSNSRSEMNVSTLELGDSALYLCASAGGSFYEQYFGPGTRLTVT.

The genes are TRBV24-1 and TRBJ1-2; D might be TRBD1 (5 bases). Trimming left V 1 base short and J 4 bases short, with 6 bases between. CDR1 and CDR2 (germline): KGHDR, SFDVKD. This CDR3 contains 13 residues. CDR3 protein: CATSDFTGYGYTF. For the CDR3, the DNA is TGTGCCACCAGTGATTTTACAGGCTATGGCTACACCTTC.

V usage is TRBV7-9 and J usage is TRBJ2-7; 7 bases align to TRBD2. Germline trimming cut 5 bases from V and 0 bases from J; bases unmatched to any gene: 22. Germline values: CDR1 SEHNR, CDR2 FQNEAQ (reference sequence). CDR3 length: 20 amino acids. CDR3 residues: CASSNSPYPWGGGPSYEQYF. DNA for the CDR3: TGTGCCAGCAGCAATTCGCCATACCCATGGGGCGGGGGACCCTCCTACGAGCAGTACTTC.

This chain uses TRBV6-1 with TRBJ1-2; 7 bases are shared with TRBD1. Looked up from germline, CDR1 is MNHNS and CDR2 is SASEGT. Trimming at V came to 3 bases and at J to 4 bases, leaving 11 bases not matched to a gene. The CDR3 extends over 16 amino acids. The CDR3 coding sequence is TGTGCCAGCAGTGACCACGGGGGACAGTCCCCCTATGGCTACACCTTC. It specifies CASSDHGGQSPYGYTF.

The CDR3 region is CASSRDRYRNTEAFF. In DNA, the CDR3 is TGTGCCAGCAGTCGGGACAGGTACCGAAACACTGAAGCTTTCTTT. The chain recombines TRBV11-1 with TRBJ1-1; 8 bases are shared with TRBD1. Per germline, CDR1 SGHAT and CDR2 FQDESV (reference sequence). V shed 6 bases, J shed 2 bases, and the junction held 8 bases outside the gene matches. This CDR3 is built from 15 residues.

This clone was observed a single time. CDR3 protein: CASSLRVAGETQYF. CDR3 DNA: TGTGCCAGCAGTTTGAGGGTAGCGGGTGAGACCCAGTACTTC. This chain joins TRBV27 and TRBJ2-5; 7 nucleotides agree with TRBD2. The CDR3 totals 14 residues. V dropped 3 bases and J dropped 5; count of bases not matched to a gene: 6. Looked up from germline, CDR1 is MNHEY and CDR2 is SMNVEV (reference sequence).

CDR3 nucleotides: TGCGCCAGCAGCAAGACTCCGGGAGGGGCCAACGTCCTGACTTTC. Protein sequence: CASSKTPGGANVLTF. The rearrangement uses TRBV5-1 and TRBJ2-6; D might be TRBD2 (5 bases). CDR1 is SGHRS and CDR2 is YFSETQ in the germline V gene. V lost 4 bases and J 4 bases, leaving 12 bases between the germline ends. The CDR3 runs to 15 residues.

The chain carries TRBV19 and TRBJ1-5; TRBD1 aligns across 7 bases. The CDR3 totals 13 residues. Germline-derived CDR1 and CDR2 are LNHDA and SQIVND (reference sequence). V lost 5 bases, J lost 6 bases, and 4 bases stayed unmatched. Here the CDR3 reads CASSRQGGQPQHF. The CDR3, as DNA: TGTGCCAGTAGTCGACAGGGAGGTCAGCCCCAGCATTTT.

The chain links TRBV5-4 to TRBJ1-1; possibly TRBD1 for D (6 bases). V lost 3 bases and J 0 bases, leaving 15 bases between the germline ends. CDR3 length: 16 amino acids. Germline CDR1 is SGHNT and CDR2 is YYREEE (reference sequence). CDR3 sequence (DNA): TGTGCCAGCAGCTCAGGGACAACTAACCTGAACACTGAAGCTTTCTTT. This encodes CASSSGTTNLNTEAFF. Full variable domain (rest looked up from reference TRBV5-4 and TRBJ1-1): ETGVTQSPTHLIKTRGQQVTLRCSSQSGHNTVSWYQQALGQGPQFIFQYYREEENGRGNFPPRFSGLQFPNYSSELNVNALELDDSALYLCASSSGTTNLNTEAFFGQGTRLTVV.

The chain couples TRBV10-3 to TRBJ1-2, with D possibly TRBD1 on 5 matching bases. The CDR3 is 11 residues long. CDR1 and CDR2 (germline): ENHRY, SYGVKD. V lost 9 bases and J lost 4, with 9 bases in between. The chain's CDR3 is CAIRQIYGYTF. The CDR3 nucleotides read TGTGCCATTCGACAGATCTATGGCTACACCTTC.